This entry is about one T cell receptor beta chain. Germline CDR1 reads SGDLS; CDR2 reads YYNGEE. The CDR3 extends over 14 amino acids. Losses at the gene ends were 4 bases for V and 2 bases for J; bases not matched to a gene: 6. This sample was included in a study of blood T cell repertoires in COVID-19. Overall study context: Italy, Spain and the United States were the sources of the convalescent and acute COVID-19 samples.

The assay was immunoSEQ multiplex PCR, and TCRdb's table has in-frame clones only and misses some. The sample lists under 200,000 clones; 75% to 85% were seen once. The clonotype was recovered from a human donor in a cohort sampled during active COVID-19. The chain joins TRBV9 to TRBJ2-7; 7 nucleotides match TRBD2. The sequenced sample consisted of peripheral blood. CDR3 bases: TGTGCCAGCAGCCCCCGGGACTACCCCTACGAGCAGTACTTC. This encodes CASSPRDYPYEQYF.